This TCR beta chain is drawn from a study of blood T cell repertoires in COVID-19. Sequencing used immunoSEQ multiplex PCR; TCRdb keeps in-frame clones, though not all of them. Of around 120,000 clones listed, approximately 80% are singletons. This clone was seen a handful of times. Per germline, CDR1 KGHSH and CDR2 LQKENI. V gave up 0 bases and J gave up 7 bases; unmatched junction bases: 12. The CDR3 sequence is 18 residues long. The TCR originated in a man aged 65 to 79 with acute or convalescent COVID-19. The rearrangement links TRBV18 to TRBJ1-4; 9 bases align to TRBD1. Sequencing was performed on peripheral blood. In DNA form, the CDR3 reads TGTGCCAGCTCACCACCGCCGGACAGGGGCCCCCTCGGTGAAAAACTGTTTTTT. Protein: CASSPPPDRGPLGEKLFF.